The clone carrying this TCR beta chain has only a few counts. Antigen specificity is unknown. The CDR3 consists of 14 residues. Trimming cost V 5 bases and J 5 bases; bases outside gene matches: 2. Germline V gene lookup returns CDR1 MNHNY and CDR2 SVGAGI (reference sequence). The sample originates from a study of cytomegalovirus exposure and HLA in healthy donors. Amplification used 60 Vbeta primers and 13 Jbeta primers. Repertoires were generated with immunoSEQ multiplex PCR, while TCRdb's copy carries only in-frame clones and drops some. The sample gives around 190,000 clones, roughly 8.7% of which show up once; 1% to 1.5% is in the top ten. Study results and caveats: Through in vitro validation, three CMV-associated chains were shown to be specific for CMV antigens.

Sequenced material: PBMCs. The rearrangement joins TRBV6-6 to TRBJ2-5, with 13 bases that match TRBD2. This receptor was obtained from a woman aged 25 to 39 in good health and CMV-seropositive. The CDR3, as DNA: TGTGCCAGCAGTGGGACTAGCGGGAAGGAGACCCAGTACTTC. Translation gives CASSGTSGKETQYF.